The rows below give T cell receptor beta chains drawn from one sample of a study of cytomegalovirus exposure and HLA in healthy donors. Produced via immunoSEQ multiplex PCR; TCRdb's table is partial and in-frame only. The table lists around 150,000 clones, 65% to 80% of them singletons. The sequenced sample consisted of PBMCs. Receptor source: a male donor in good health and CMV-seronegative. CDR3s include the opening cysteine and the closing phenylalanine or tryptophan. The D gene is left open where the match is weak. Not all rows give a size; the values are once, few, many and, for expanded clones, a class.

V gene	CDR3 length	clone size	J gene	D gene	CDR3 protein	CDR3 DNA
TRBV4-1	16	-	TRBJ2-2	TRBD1	CASSQVWTGGTGELFF	TGCGCCAGCAGCCAAGTTTGGACAGGGGGAACCGGGGAGCTGTTTTTT
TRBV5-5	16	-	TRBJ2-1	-	CASSLLASEFYNEQFF	TGTGCCAGCAGCTTGCTGGCCAGTGAATTCTACAATGAGCAGTTCTTC
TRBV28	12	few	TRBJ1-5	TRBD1	CAGQGNNQPQHF	TGTGCCGGACAGGGTAACAATCAGCCCCAGCATTTT
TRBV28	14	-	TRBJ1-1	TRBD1	CASSYSTGLTEAFF	TGTGCCAGCAGTTACTCGACAGGGCTGACTGAAGCTTTCTTT
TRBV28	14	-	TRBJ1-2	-	CASSYLDLSAGYTF	TGTGCCAGCAGTTACTTGGACTTGTCGGCTGGCTACACCTTC
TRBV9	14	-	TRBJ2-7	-	CASSVAPQGHERYF	TGTGCCAGCAGCGTAGCCCCACAGGGCCACGAGCGGTACTTC
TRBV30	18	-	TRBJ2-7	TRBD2	CAWSTSWLAGGNPYEQYF	TGTGCCTGGAGTACGTCTTGGCTAGCGGGAGGCAACCCCTACGAGCAGTACTTC
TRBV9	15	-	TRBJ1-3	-	CASSVVGTAGNTIYF	TGTGCCAGCAGCGTAGTGGGGACTGCTGGAAACACCATATATTTT
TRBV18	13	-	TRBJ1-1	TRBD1	CASSPDRETEAFF	TGTGCCAGCTCACCAGACAGGGAAACTGAAGCTTTCTTT
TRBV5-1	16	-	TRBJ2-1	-	CASSLASANSYNEQFF	TGCGCCAGCAGCTTGGCTAGCGCTAACTCCTACAATGAGCAGTTCTTC
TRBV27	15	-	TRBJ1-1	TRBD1	CASSGAGTGNTEAFF	TGTGCCAGCAGTGGAGCCGGGACAGGGAACACTGAAGCTTTCTTT
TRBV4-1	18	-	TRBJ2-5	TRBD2	CASSQGFRSGRKVETQYF	TGCGCCAGCAGCCAAGGTTTTCGTAGCGGGAGGAAGGTAGAGACCCAGTACTTC
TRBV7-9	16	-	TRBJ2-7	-	CASSLFAGGLTYEQYF	TGTGCCAGCAGCCTGTTTGCCGGAGGACTCACCTACGAGCAGTACTTC
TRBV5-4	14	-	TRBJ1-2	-	CASSLGGNNYGYTF	TGTGCCAGCAGCTTGGGAGGGAACAACTATGGCTACACCTTC
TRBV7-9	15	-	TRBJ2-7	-	CASSHRGLLVYEQYF	TGTGCCAGCAGCCACCGGGGTCTCCTCGTCTACGAGCAGTACTTC
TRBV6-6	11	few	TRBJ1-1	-	CASSVNTEAFF	TGTGCCAGCAGTGTAAACACTGAAGCTTTCTTT
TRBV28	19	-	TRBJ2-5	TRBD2	CASSALPGLAGVGQETQYF	TGTGCCAGCAGTGCCCTACCGGGACTAGCGGGAGTGGGACAAGAGACCCAGTACTTC
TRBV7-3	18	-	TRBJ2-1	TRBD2	CASSFGLAGGSSYNEQFF	TGTGCCAGCAGCTTCGGACTAGCGGGCGGCAGCTCCTACAATGAGCAGTTCTTC
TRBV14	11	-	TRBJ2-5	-	CASSQVATQYF	TGTGCCAGCAGCCAAGTGGCGACCCAGTACTTC
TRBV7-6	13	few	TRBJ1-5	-	CASSPGGGQPQHF	TGTGCCAGCAGCCCGGGGGGAGGTCAGCCCCAGCATTTT
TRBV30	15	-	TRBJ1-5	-	CAWSVGGGGNRPQHF	TGTGCCTGGAGTGTCGGTGGAGGAGGGAATCGGCCCCAGCATTTT
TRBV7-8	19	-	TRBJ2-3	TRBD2	CASTLGGSGRGGGTDTQYF	TGTGCCAGCACCTTGGGGGGTAGCGGGAGAGGAGGAGGCACAGATACGCAGTATTTT
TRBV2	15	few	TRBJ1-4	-	CASSFQGRGGEKLFF	TGTGCCAGCAGCTTCCAGGGGAGGGGTGGTGAAAAACTGTTTTTT
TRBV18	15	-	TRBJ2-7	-	CASSPRRDRSYEQYF	TGTGCCAGCTCACCACGGAGGGACCGCTCCTACGAGCAGTACTTC
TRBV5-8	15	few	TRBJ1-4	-	CASSLQGATNEKLFF	TGTGCCAGCAGCTTACAGGGTGCAACTAATGAAAAACTGTTTTTT
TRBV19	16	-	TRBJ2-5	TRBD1	CASSIDAGGDQETQYF	TGTGCCAGTAGTATAGATGCAGGGGGAGACCAAGAGACCCAGTACTTC
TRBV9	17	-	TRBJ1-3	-	CASSVEAGHGAGNTIYF	TGTGCCAGCAGCGTAGAGGCAGGGCATGGAGCTGGAAACACCATATATTTT
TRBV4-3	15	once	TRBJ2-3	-	CASSQDRENEDTQYF	TGCGCCAGCAGCCAAGATCGGGAGAATGAAGATACGCAGTATTTT
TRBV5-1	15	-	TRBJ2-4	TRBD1	CASSEQGAVGNIQYF	TGCGCCAGCAGCGAACAGGGGGCGGTTGGAAACATTCAGTACTTC
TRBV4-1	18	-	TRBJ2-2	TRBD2	CASSQARTSGSPTGELFF	TGCGCCAGCAGCCAAGCCAGGACTAGCGGGAGCCCCACCGGGGAGCTGTTTTTT
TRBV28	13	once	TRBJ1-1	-	CASSLVSWTEAFF	TGTGCCAGCAGTCTAGTAAGTTGGACTGAAGCTTTCTTT
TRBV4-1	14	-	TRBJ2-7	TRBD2	CASSLFREGDEQYF	TGCGCCAGCAGCCTCTTTCGGGAGGGGGACGAGCAGTACTTC
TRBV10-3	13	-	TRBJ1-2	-	CAISYNPLGGYTF	TGTGCCATCAGCTACAACCCCCTGGGCGGCTACACCTTC
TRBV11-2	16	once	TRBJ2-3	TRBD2	CASSLGAGGSTDTQYF	TGTGCCAGCAGCTTAGGCGCGGGGGGGAGCACAGATACGCAGTATTTT
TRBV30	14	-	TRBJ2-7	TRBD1	CAWSAGTGGREQYF	TGTGCCTGGAGCGCCGGGACAGGGGGCCGGGAGCAGTACTTC
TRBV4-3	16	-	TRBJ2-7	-	CASSQDPGRGTYEQYF	TGCGCCAGCAGCCAAGACCCCGGAAGGGGAACCTACGAGCAGTACTTC
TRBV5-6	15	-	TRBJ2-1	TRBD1	CASSLLGQGKDEQFF	TGTGCCAGCAGCTTGTTGGGACAGGGTAAGGATGAGCAGTTCTTC
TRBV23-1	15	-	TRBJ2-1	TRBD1	CASSRRDRGRGEQFF	TGCGCCAGCAGTCGCCGGGACAGGGGTCGTGGGGAGCAGTTCTTC
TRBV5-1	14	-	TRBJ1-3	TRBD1	CASSSTGGENTIYF	TGCGCCAGCAGCTCGACAGGGGGAGAAAACACCATATATTTT
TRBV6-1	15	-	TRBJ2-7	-	CASSPTDGRVYEQYF	TGTGCCAGCAGCCCGACAGACGGAAGGGTCTACGAGCAGTACTTC
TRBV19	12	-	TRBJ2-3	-	CASSIETGAQYF	TGTGCCAGTAGTATAGAGACCGGGGCGCAGTATTTT
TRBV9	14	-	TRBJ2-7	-	CASSVVPGAYEQYF	TGTGCCAGCAGCGTGGTCCCGGGTGCCTACGAGCAGTACTTC
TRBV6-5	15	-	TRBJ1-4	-	CASSYSGELGEKLFF	TGTGCCAGCAGTTACTCGGGAGAGTTAGGAGAAAAACTGTTTTTT
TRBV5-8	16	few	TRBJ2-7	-	CASRPRPGLGSYEQYF	TGTGCCAGCAGACCCCGGCCCGGACTGGGGTCCTACGAGCAGTACTTC
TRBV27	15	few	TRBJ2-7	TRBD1	CASSSLGTGGLVQYF	TGTGCCAGCAGTTCCCTCGGGACAGGGGGCTTGGTGCAGTACTTC
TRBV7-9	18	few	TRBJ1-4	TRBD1	CASSLGQGRGATNEKLFF	TGTGCCAGCAGCCTAGGACAGGGAAGAGGAGCAACTAATGAAAAACTGTTTTTT
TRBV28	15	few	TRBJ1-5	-	CASSLRGLGNQPQHF	TGTGCCAGCAGTTTAAGGGGTTTGGGCAATCAGCCCCAGCATTTT
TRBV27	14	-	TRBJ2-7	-	CASTPLGGRGEQYF	TGTGCCAGCACCCCGCTGGGGGGGCGGGGCGAGCAGTACTTC
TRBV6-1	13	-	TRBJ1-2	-	CASSRSTDYGYTF	TGTGCCAGCAGCAGATCGACAGACTATGGCTACACCTTC
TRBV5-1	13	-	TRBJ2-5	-	CASSLRTSETQYF	TGCGCCAGCAGCTTGAGGACATCGGAGACCCAGTACTTC